This TCR beta chain was sequenced during a study of cytomegalovirus exposure and HLA in healthy donors. Method: immunoSEQ multiplex PCR; TCRdb's copy keeps in-frame clones and lacks some. Counted here are 150,000 or so clones, 65% to 90% occurring once; the ten biggest clones make up more than 20%. Remarks on this clone: Its target is not known.

The V segment lost 0 bases and the J segment 1 base; nucleotides outside the gene matches: 4. The length of the CDR3 is 16 residues. The V gene's germline CDR1 is LGHNA and CDR2 YNFKEQ. Notes on the study in general: The authors listed roughly 150 TCR beta chains as cytomegalovirus-associated.

Sequencing input: PBMCs. This TCR was sampled from a man aged 18 to 30 in good health and CMV-seropositive. V and J are TRBV4-2 and TRBJ2-3, with 7 bases matching TRBD2. Here the CDR3 DNA reads TGTGCCAGCAGCCAAGATGTCACTAGCGGCACAGATACGCAGTATTTT. The encoded protein is CASSQDVTSGTDTQYF.